This entry features one TCR beta chain sequence. This sample was included in a study of blood T cell repertoires in COVID-19. Study-level information: Samples representing acute and convalescent COVID-19 were sourced from the United States, Italy and Spain. PBMCs, B-cell-depleted T cells, or T cells provided the cDNA or gDNA that made up the material.

Per the authors' pipeline: It was from reference gene primer amplification that nucleated cell counts were estimated. The repertoire was sequenced with immunoSEQ multiplex PCR; TCRdb's copy has only in-frame clones and lacks some. The V and J calls and clone size are taken from that table; D and trimming were inferred from the DNA. The sample contains some 490,000 clones, approximately 85% of which appear only once. Trimming removed 3 bases from V and 0 bases from J, with 10 bases in between. The CDR3 loop spans 15 amino acids. Germline CDR1 reads MNHEY; CDR2 reads SVGEGT. Sequencing was done on a sample of peripheral blood. This clonotype originated in a human donor in a cohort sampled during active COVID-19. The gene calls are TRBV6-2 or TRBV6-3 and TRBJ2-3; D remains unclear. The CDR3 DNA follows: TGTGCCAGCAGTTATCTGGGTAGCAGCACAGATACGCAGTATTTT. Protein sequence: CASSYLGSSTDTQYF.